These T cell receptor beta chains were read from a single sample in a study of tumor-infiltrating lymphocytes in oesophageal squamous cell carcinoma. TCRdb itself ran the PCR reads through MiXCR, one entry per CDR3 protein. Of approximately 12,000 distinct CDR3 sequences detected, less than 70% appear once; the ten largest clones hold roughly 37%. The material sequenced was esophageal tumor tissue. Receptors originate from a male donor with esophageal squamous cell carcinoma. The CDR3 runs from the conserved cysteine through the conserved F or W. Each record gives: clone size, D gene, J gene, CDR3 length, V gene, CDR3 DNA, CDR3 protein. D genes are given only for firm matches. Rows may omit the clone size; those that give it use once, few, many or a size class.

-	TRBD2	TRBJ2-3	15	TRBV25-1	TGTGCCAGCAGTGATCCCACGGGGGGTACAGATACGCAGTATTTT	CASSDPTGGTDTQYF
-	-	TRBJ2-1	11	TRBV11-2	TGTGCCAGCAGCTGGACAGATGAGCAGTTCTTC	CASSWTDEQFF
many	-	TRBJ1-6	13	TRBV6-1	TGTGCCAACCCCCAGTTAAGGTTTTCACCCCTCCACTTT	CANPQLRFSPLHF
-	TRBD2	TRBJ2-3	13	TRBV5-1	TGCGCCAGCAGCTTGACGGCCCCCGGACTAGCGAGTTTT	CASSLTAPGLASF
-	-	TRBJ2-6	15	TRBV7-7	TGTGCCAGCAGCTTAGATCACTCTGGGGCCAACGTCCTGACTTTC	CASSLDHSGANVLTF
-	-	TRBJ2-7	14	TRBV7-2	TGTGCCAGCAGCTTAGACACGGGTTCCTACGAGCAGTACTTC	CASSLDTGSYEQYF
-	TRBD1	TRBJ2-3	15	TRBV6-1	TGTGCCAGCAGTGATGCGGGACAGGGAACCGATACGCAGTATTTT	CASSDAGQGTDTQYF
-	TRBD2	TRBJ2-5	17	TRBV7-4	TGTGCCAGCAGCCCCCTAGCGGGAGAGGTCCGGGAAGAGACCCAGTACTTC	CASSPLAGEVREETQYF
-	TRBD1	TRBJ1-6	16	TRBV10-3	TGTGCCATCAGCGAAAGGGATTCGGACAGGGGGGGCTATCTCCACTTT	CAISERDSDRGGYLHF
-	-	TRBJ2-5	12	TRBV7-6	TGTGCCAGCAGCTCACCTCACGAGACCCAGTACTTC	CASSSPHETQYF
few	-	TRBJ1-1	15	TRBV7-3	TGTGCCAGCAGCCACACCGGGGGGCTGAACACTGAAGCTTTCTTT	CASSHTGGLNTEAFF
-	-	TRBJ2-7	14	TRBV11-2	TGTGCCAGCAGCTTAGAAGCGGGCTCCTACGAGCAGTACTTC	CASSLEAGSYEQYF
-	-	TRBJ2-1	18	TRBV7-8	TGTGCCAGCAGCTTAACCACCCCAGGGGATGGGTCCTACAATGAGCAGTTCTTC	CASSLTTPGDGSYNEQFF
-	TRBD1	TRBJ2-1	12	TRBV12-3/TRBV12-4	TGTGCCAGCAGTTGGACAGGGGGTGAGCAGTTCTTC	CASSWTGGEQFF
-	-	TRBJ2-1	14	TRBV10-1	TGCGCCAGCAGTGAGAGCGGAACCTACAATGAGCAGTTCTTC	CASSESGTYNEQFF
-	TRBD1	TRBJ2-7	14	TRBV7-9	TGTGCCAGCAACCGACAGGGGAGCACAGATACGCAGTACTTC	CASNRQGSTDTQYF
-	-	TRBJ1-1	11	TRBV7-9	TGTGCCAGCAGCTGGGACAATGAAGCTTTCTTT	CASSWDNEAFF